The rows below give T cell receptor beta chains drawn from one sample of a study of T cells in Graves' hyperthyroidism and ophthalmopathy. TCRdb itself ran the multiplex PCR reads through MiXCR, one entry per CDR3 protein. Counted here are more than 300,000 distinct CDR3 sequences, approximately 14% occurring once; the ten biggest clones make up around 23%. Sequences were obtained from blood. The receptors were gathered from a woman in her thirties with Graves' hyperthyroidism. CDR3s leave out the opening cysteine and the closing phenylalanine or tryptophan.

v_call,j_call,cdr3_aa
TRBV20-1,TRBJ1-2,SAREQGRDYGYT
TRBV30,TRBJ1-1,AWRRSAGNTEAF
TRBV12-3/TRBV12-4,TRBJ2-7,ASSFSLRYEQY
TRBV27,TRBJ1-2,ASPLTEGVINYGYT
TRBV20-1,TRBJ2-7,SANIGTGRNEQY
TRBV6-1,TRBJ2-7,ATQGASYEQY
TRBV30,TRBJ1-1,ASKRDTEAF
TRBV7-9,TRBJ2-3,ASSLLASGTDTQY
TRBV7-2,TRBJ2-7,ASSRLQGSGEQY
TRBV19,TRBJ2-2,ASSLWTGNGELF
TRBV24-1,TRBJ1-1,ATSDTGGTEAF
TRBV6-5,TRBJ2-4,ASSYSKALDGDIQY
TRBV12-3/TRBV12-4,TRBJ2-7,ASRLDRGEQY
TRBV7-2,TRBJ2-5,ASSFRRAQETQY
TRBV19,TRBJ2-3,ASSFVPGDTQY
TRBV4-1,TRBJ2-1,ASSPGLAGPAHNEQF
TRBV5-6,TRBJ2-2,ASSLTQANTGELF
TRBV5-6,TRBJ1-5,ASSLRRGRFSNQPQH
TRBV11-2,TRBJ1-3,ASSFTVSSGNTIY
TRBV6-6,TRBJ2-3,ASSYASPDTQY
TRBV5-4,TRBJ2-7,ASSVGLAGRDYEQY
TRBV19,TRBJ1-5,ASSIRPGNQPQH
TRBV19,TRBJ2-6,ASSWLAGSSGANVLT
TRBV27,TRBJ2-7,ASSYSGGQTYEQY
TRBV7-2,TRBJ2-3,ASSLGDYPSTDTQY
TRBV29-1,TRBJ1-4,SVQWDPNEKLF
TRBV27,TRBJ2-1,ASRPSGGSSYNEQF
TRBV11-2,TRBJ2-7,ASSSNRDRGFYEQY
TRBV12-3/TRBV12-4,TRBJ2-1,ASSLLGRAREQF
TRBV5-1,TRBJ1-1,ASSSIFRQGTEAF
TRBV7-2,TRBJ2-7,ASSTRASVYEQY
TRBV4-2,TRBJ2-4,ASSQDRTEPNIQY
TRBV20-1,TRBJ1-2,SSGYGYT
TRBV30,TRBJ2-7,AWAKSYEQY
TRBV29-1,TRBJ1-2,SVKEQGFNYGYT
TRBV12-3/TRBV12-4,TRBJ1-5,ASSFRSQPQH
TRBV6-1,TRBJ2-1,ASDMLASGRGEQF
TRBV11-3,TRBJ1-1,ASRGKGEAF
TRBV29-1,TRBJ2-3,SVEGTSGSLNTQY
TRBV7-2,TRBJ2-7,ASSPAGSGYEQY
TRBV28,TRBJ2-7,ASRGSGTGVYEQY
TRBV3-1,TRBJ2-5,ASRPGRVTQY
TRBV28,TRBJ1-1,ASSLLDRTNTEAF